These T cell receptor beta chains were read from a single sample in a study of shared clonotypes between healthy human individuals. The method was immunoSEQ multiplex PCR; TCRdb's version includes in-frame clones alone and lacks a portion of them. The sample lists roughly 1.4 million clones; 98% were seen once. Sequencing was done on a sample of naive CD4+ T cells sorted from blood. These receptor sequences come from a man younger than 40 in good health. Both conserved end residues are part of each CDR3. D genes are given only for firm matches. Clone size, where shown, is once, few, many, or a class for clones that have expanded.

-,TRBJ2-2,-,TRBV11-2,TGTGCCAGCAGCTTCGACCCCGTTACCGGGGAGCTGTTTTTT,CASSFDPVTGELFF
-,TRBJ1-4,-,TRBV4-1,TGCGCCAGCAGCCAAAGTCCAGGTCCCCGGGCAAATGAAAAACTGTTTTTT,CASSQSPGPRANEKLFF
-,TRBJ2-3,-,TRBV27,TGTGCCAGCAGTTTACGAGCCGGGACCATTGTCATTTTT,CASSLRAGTIVIF
-,TRBJ2-7,-,TRBV9,TGTGCCAGCAGCGTGGGGGACTCTTCCTACGAGCAGTACTTC,CASSVGDSSYEQYF
TRBD2,TRBJ2-5,-,TRBV5-1,TGCGCCAGCAGCTTAATAGCGGGAGAAGAGACCCAGTACTTC,CASSLIAGEETQYF
-,TRBJ2-5,-,TRBV5-1,TGCGCCAGCCGGGACGGGTTCCAAGAGACCCAGTACTTC,CASRDGFQETQYF
TRBD2,TRBJ2-1,-,TRBV27,TGTGCCAGCAACCGCCTTAGCGGGAGGGTTCCCTACAATGAGCAGTTCTTC,CASNRLSGRVPYNEQFF
TRBD1,TRBJ2-1,once,TRBV5-4,TGTGCCAGCAGCCCACGACAGGGTGGGGGCTACAATGAGCAGTTCTTC,CASSPRQGGGYNEQFF
-,TRBJ1-1,-,TRBV5-1,TGCGCCAGCAGTGGTAAGGGGAACACTGAAGCTTTCTTT,CASSGKGNTEAFF
TRBD2,TRBJ2-7,once,TRBV11-2,TGTGCCAGCAGCTCGACTAGCGGGAACACCTACTACGAGCAGTACTTC,CASSSTSGNTYYEQYF
-,TRBJ2-1,-,TRBV7-2,TGTGCCAGCAGCTACTCACACGGAAATGAGCAGTTCTTC,CASSYSHGNEQFF
-,TRBJ2-5,-,TRBV19,TGTGCCAGTAGTGGCCGGGTTGCGGGTGATCGGGAGACCCAGTACTTC,CASSGRVAGDRETQYF
TRBD2,TRBJ2-7,-,TRBV19,TGTGCCAGTGGGAAAGGGACTAGCGGGAGAGGCAAGCTCTACGAGCAGTACTTC,CASGKGTSGRGKLYEQYF
-,TRBJ2-3,few,TRBV5-1,TGCGCCAGCAGCTTAACCACAGATACGCAGTATTTT,CASSLTTDTQYF
TRBD2,TRBJ2-5,-,TRBV6-5,TGTGCCAGCAGTTGGGAGGGCCGGGGGGAAGAGACCCAGTACTTC,CASSWEGRGEETQYF
-,TRBJ2-3,once,TRBV29-1,TGCAGCTTAGTAGGGTCCCTGGGGCCAGATACGCAGTATTTT,CSLVGSLGPDTQYF
TRBD2,TRBJ2-7,-,TRBV6-1,TGTGCCAGCAGTGAAGGGGCTAGCGGACCTCGCTACGAGCAGTACTTC,CASSEGASGPRYEQYF
-,TRBJ2-7,-,TRBV7-2,TGTGCCAGCAGCCGGGAGATAGACCACGAGCAGTACTTC,CASSREIDHEQYF
-,TRBJ1-1,-,TRBV11-3,TGTGCCAGCAGCTCAGGAGGGTTGCACACTGAAGCTTTCTTT,CASSSGGLHTEAFF
-,TRBJ1-5,-,TRBV28,TGTGCCAGCAGGAGGCCCAATCAGCCCCAGCATTTT,CASRRPNQPQHF
TRBD2,TRBJ2-7,-,TRBV11-2,TGTGCCAGCAGCTTAAGCGCGGGAGGTCTGGGGGAGCAGTACTTC,CASSLSAGGLGEQYF
-,TRBJ1-1,-,TRBV7-2,TGTGCCAGCAGCTTAGCGGGAAGGGCGAGCACTGAAGCTTTCTTT,CASSLAGRASTEAFF
TRBD2,TRBJ2-3,-,TRBV14,TGTGCCAGCAGCCGCGCGGGAGCAGATACGCAGTATTTT,CASSRAGADTQYF
TRBD1,TRBJ1-1,-,TRBV4-1,TGCGCCAGCAGCCAACTCAGCACAGGGGAAATGAACACTGAAGCTTTCTTT,CASSQLSTGEMNTEAFF
-,TRBJ2-3,-,TRBV10-3,TGTGCCATCAGTGATACAAGTGGTGGAGATACGCAGTATTTT,CAISDTSGGDTQYF
-,TRBJ2-5,once,TRBV28,TGTGCCAGCACCGAGACACATAGGAGAGAGACCCAGTACTTC,CASTETHRRETQYF
TRBD2,TRBJ2-7,-,TRBV5-6,TGTGCCAGCAGCGTGCCACTCCGCGGGAGTCAGAACGAGCAGTACTTC,CASSVPLRGSQNEQYF
TRBD1,TRBJ2-7,once,TRBV18,TGTGCCAGCTCGGTCCGGGACAGGGGGCACGAGCAGTACTTC,CASSVRDRGHEQYF
-,TRBJ1-5,-,TRBV6-1,TGTGCCATCCGGGACCCAGATCAGCCCCAGCATTTT,CAIRDPDQPQHF
-,TRBJ2-2,-,TRBV6-5,TGTGCCAGCAGTCCCTTCGGGAGTAGTACCGGGGAGCTGTTTTTT,CASSPFGSSTGELFF
-,TRBJ2-5,-,TRBV30,TGTGCCTGGAGGGTATTCGAGACCCAGTACTTC,CAWRVFETQYF
TRBD2,TRBJ2-7,-,TRBV2,TGTGCCAGCAGTGGGACTAGCGACACGCACCGATACGAGCAGTACTTC,CASSGTSDTHRYEQYF
TRBD1,TRBJ2-4,-,TRBV2,TGTGCCAGCAAGACAGGGGGGGATCCTAGGGCCAAAAACATTCAGTACTTC,CASKTGGDPRAKNIQYF
TRBD1,TRBJ2-1,-,TRBV6-5,TGTGCCAGCAGTTCCAGGGGGTACAGGGGCAATGAGCAGTTCTTC,CASSSRGYRGNEQFF
-,TRBJ2-3,few,TRBV9,TGTGCCAGCAGCGTAGTCGGCGGGAGCACAGATACGCAGTATTTT,CASSVVGGSTDTQYF
TRBD1,TRBJ2-1,-,TRBV14,TGTGCCAGCAGCCTCCGACAGGGATCTCTCAATGAGCAGTTCTTC,CASSLRQGSLNEQFF
TRBD1,TRBJ2-3,-,TRBV19,TGTGCCGCTAGCCGGGACAGGGTGCCAGATACGCAGTATTTT,CAASRDRVPDTQYF
TRBD2,TRBJ2-3,-,TRBV4-3,TGCGCCAGCAGCCGGGGACTAGCGGGAAGTGGCACAGATACGCAGTATTTT,CASSRGLAGSGTDTQYF
TRBD1,TRBJ2-1,-,TRBV5-1,TGCGCCAGCAGCCCGACAGGGCCCGGTGAGCAGTTCTTC,CASSPTGPGEQFF
-,TRBJ2-1,-,TRBV27,TGTGCCAGCAGTTTGCAGACCATGCTTCCATACAATGAGCAGTTCTTC,CASSLQTMLPYNEQFF
TRBD2,TRBJ2-7,-,TRBV15,TGTGCCACCAGCAGGGGGCTAGCGGGAGTTGACTACGAGCAGTACTTC,CATSRGLAGVDYEQYF
TRBD1,TRBJ2-7,-,TRBV28,TGTGCCAGCAGTAAAGGACAGGTTTACTACGAGCAGTACTTC,CASSKGQVYYEQYF
TRBD2,TRBJ2-1,-,TRBV4-1,TGCGCCAGCAGCCGACTGGGACTAGCGGGAGGATTTGAGTTCTTC,CASSRLGLAGGFEFF
TRBD2,TRBJ2-4,-,TRBV5-1,TGCGCCAGCAGCTTGAGGGCGGGAGAGAGAAACATTCAGTACTTC,CASSLRAGERNIQYF
-,TRBJ2-2,-,TRBV7-6,TGTGCCAGCAGCTTAAATGCGGGGCTAGCTCGCACCGGGGAGCTGTTTTTT,CASSLNAGLARTGELFF
TRBD2,TRBJ2-3,-,TRBV5-1,TGCGCCAGCAGCACTAGCGGGACTAGCACAGATACGCAGTATTTT,CASSTSGTSTDTQYF
-,TRBJ1-4,-,TRBV9,TGTGCCAGCAGCGTCTCGGGAAATAATGAAAAACTGTTTTTT,CASSVSGNNEKLFF